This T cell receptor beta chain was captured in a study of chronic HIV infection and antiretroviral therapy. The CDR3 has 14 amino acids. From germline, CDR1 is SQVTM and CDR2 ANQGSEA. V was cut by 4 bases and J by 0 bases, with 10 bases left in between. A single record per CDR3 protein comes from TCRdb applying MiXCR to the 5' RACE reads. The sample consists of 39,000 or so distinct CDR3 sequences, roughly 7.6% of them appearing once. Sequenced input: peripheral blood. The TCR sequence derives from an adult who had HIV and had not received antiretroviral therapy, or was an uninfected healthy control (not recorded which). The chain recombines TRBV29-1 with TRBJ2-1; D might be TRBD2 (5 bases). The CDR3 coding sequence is TGCAGCGTTGGTACTAGGAGCTCCTACAATGAGCAGTTCTTC. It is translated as CSVGTRSSYNEQFF.